These 6 T cell receptor beta chains were sequenced from one sample in a study of blood T cell repertoires in COVID-19. Using immunoSEQ multiplex PCR, the repertoire was profiled, and TCRdb retains in-frame clones only, with some absent. The repertoire consists of some 100,000 clones, with around four fifths occurring once and the leading ten covering over 10%. The source material was peripheral blood. The receptors come from a man aged 45-65 years with active or convalescent COVID-19.

The rearrangement links TRBV25-1 to TRBJ2-6, with unresolved D. The CDR3 totals 13 residues. V lost 7 bases to trimming and J lost 1 base, with 5 bases between them. Germline V gives CDR1 MGHDK, CDR2 SYGVNS. CDR3 amino acids: CASTESGANVLTF. CDR3 sequence (DNA): TGTGCCAGCACGGAGTCTGGGGCCAACGTCCTGACTTTC.

The chain combines TRBV19 with TRBJ2-3, with a possible D match to TRBD2 (6 bases). Germline CDR1 reads LNHDA; CDR2 reads SQIVND (reference sequence). V was pared by 5 bases and J by 2 bases, with 8 bases between. This CDR3 contains 13 residues. CDR3 amino acids: CASSAGYTDTQYF. The CDR3 bases are TGTGCCAGTAGTGCGGGATACACAGATACGCAGTATTTT.

The gene calls are TRBV7-2 and TRBJ2-7; D possibly corresponds to TRBD2 (6 bases). Germline CDR1 reads SGHTA; CDR2 reads FQGNSA. The CDR3 is 16 amino acids. V lost 1 base and J lost 0, with 13 bases in between. DNA for the CDR3: TGTGCCAGCAGCTTAGATTCGGCGGGGAGCTCCTACGAGCAGTACTTC. This sequence encodes CASSLDSAGSSYEQYF.

V usage is TRBV6-1 and J usage is TRBJ2-3; the D gene is possibly TRBD1 (6 bases). With 3 bases removed from V and 2 bases from J, the gap between germline ends came to 12 bases. Germline CDR1 is MNHNS and CDR2 is SASEGT. This CDR3 region has 15 residues. CDR3: CASSETGRPTDTQYF. CDR3 nucleotides: TGTGCCAGCAGTGAGACAGGCAGGCCCACAGATACGCAGTATTTT.

The rearrangement links TRBV6-5 to TRBJ1-1; D unclear. The germline V gene encodes CDR1 MNHEY and CDR2 SVGAGI. CDR3 length equals 13 residues. V lost 8 bases to trimming and J lost 1 base, with 11 bases between them. The CDR3 bases are TGTGCCAGCTTCGAGCCCCGGAACACTGAAGCTTTCTTT. This gives the protein CASFEPRNTEAFF.

CDR3 sequence: CASSARTGGPQHF. As DNA, the CDR3 is TGTGCCAGCAGCGCCCGGACAGGGGGGCCCCAGCATTTT. J is TRBJ1-5 and V is TRBV7-2; 10 bases agree with TRBD1. Trimming cost V 5 bases and J 9 bases; bases outside gene matches: 4. The length of the CDR3 is 13 residues. Germline loops: CDR1 SGHTA, CDR2 FQGNSA.